This T cell receptor beta chain was retrieved from a study of T cells expressing NK-cell markers. For the study at large: Seropositivity for HCMV was found in most of the eight sequenced donors, with one seronegative.

TCRdb re-called the 5' RACE reads, yielding one record per CDR3 amino acid sequence without DNA. The specimen's table records 550,000 to 600,000 distinct CDR3 sequences. Germline V gene lookup returns CDR1 GTSNPN and CDR2 SVGIG (reference sequence). The CDR3 consists of 15 residues. Sequenced input: blood T cells: a sorted CD56 or NKG2C T cell subset, CD4+ or CD8+ T cells, or bulk PBMC T cells (not recorded which). The genes are TRBV30 and TRBJ2-1; TCRdb returns TRBD2, unconfirmable since there is no DNA. The sequence derives from a young man in good health. The CDR3 here is CAWGTLAGVYNEQFF.